Here is one T cell receptor (beta chain) with its context. Its antigen is unidentified. V lost 5 bases to trimming and J lost 2 bases, with 16 bases between them. The germline CDR1 and CDR2 sequences are SGHAT and FQNNGV. The CDR3 runs 16 residues. This sample is drawn from a study of T-cell memory formation after mild COVID-19. Study observations and caveats: Whether day 37 second-wave clones are SARS-CoV-2-specific was not confirmed. CD8+ contracting clones occupied EMRA, while CD4+ ones occupied mainly CM and EM. Pre-infection memory carried some responding clones, suggesting that cross-reactive memory joined.

TCRdb itself ran the 5' RACE reads through MiXCR, one entry per CDR3 protein. The repertoire has around 410,000 distinct CDR3 sequences, more than 20% of them found once; the top ten carry around 14%. The sequence came from an adult woman who had mild COVID-19 (a few samples of this study predate the infection). Cell type and time point are not known. The chain combines TRBV11-2 with TRBJ1-3; maybe TRBD1 (6 bases). Sequenced: PBMCs or a T cell subset sorted from them (not recorded which). The chain's CDR3 is CASSLLQGGTGNTIYF. Written as DNA, the CDR3 is TGTGCCAGCAGCCTCTTACAGGGAGGAACTGGAAACACCATATATTTT.